Given below is one T cell receptor beta chain in context. Its antigen is undetermined. The entry originates in a study of CD8+ T cells in alopecia areata. Regarding the study as a whole: Affected lesional scalp, above all in alopecia totalis/universalis, was more clonal than normal scalp.

RNA was isolated and reverse transcribed to cDNA, the sequencing template. Profiled with immunoSEQ multiplex PCR; TCRdb holds only in-frame clones, not every one. Altogether more than 100,000 clones are present, approximately 58% being singletons, with the ten largest covering about 4.9%. This CDR3 is built from 15 residues. The germline gives CDR1 ENHRY, CDR2 SYGVKD. The V end was cut by 5 bases, the J end by 5 bases, with 19 bases between. The rearrangement joins TRBV10-3 to TRBJ2-7, with D perhaps TRBD2 (7 bases). The source of this sequence is a human donor with alopecia areata. This specimen consisted of CD4+ T cells sorted from blood, obtained at week 0. CDR3: CAISRERGQPHEQYF. The CDR3 coding sequence is TGTGCCATCAGTCGCGAGCGGGGACAACCACACGAGCAGTACTTC.